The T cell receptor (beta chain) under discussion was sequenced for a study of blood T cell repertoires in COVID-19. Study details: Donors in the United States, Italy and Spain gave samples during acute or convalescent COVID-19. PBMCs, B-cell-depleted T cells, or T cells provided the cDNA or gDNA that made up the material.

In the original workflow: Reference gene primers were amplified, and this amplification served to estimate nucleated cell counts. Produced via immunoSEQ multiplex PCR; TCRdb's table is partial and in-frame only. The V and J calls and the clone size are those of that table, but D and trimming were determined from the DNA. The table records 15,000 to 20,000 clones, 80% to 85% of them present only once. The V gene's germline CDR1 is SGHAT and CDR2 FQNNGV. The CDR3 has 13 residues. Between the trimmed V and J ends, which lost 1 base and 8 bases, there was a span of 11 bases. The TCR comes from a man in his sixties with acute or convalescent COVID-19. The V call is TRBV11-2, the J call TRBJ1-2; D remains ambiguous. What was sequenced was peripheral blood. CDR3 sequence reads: CASSLGGLSGYTF. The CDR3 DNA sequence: TGTGCCAGCAGCTTAGGAGGGTTAAGCGGCTACACCTTC.